A single sample is the source of the 24 T cell receptor beta chains below, sequenced in a study of blood T cell repertoires in COVID-19 (dated by TCRdb to 2018 to 2020). The library was produced with the immunoSEQ multiplex PCR assay. What TCRdb holds here is the immuneACCESS table cut down to in-frame rearrangements. Part of the clones is not present; checked against another copy, under half of the missing clones reflect an unresolved V gene, and the others are unexplained. For this sample the table gives approximately 440,000 clones, of which 90% were detected only once. The ten biggest clones cover approximately 0.55% of the sample. Sequenced sample: PBMCs or T cells enriched from blood (not recorded which). Receptor source: a man between 18 and 29 years old who had recovered from COVID-19.

V and J are TRBV5-1 and TRBJ2-7, with D perhaps TRBD2 (5 bases). CDR1 and CDR2 from the germline V gene are SGHRS and YFSETQ. The CDR3 loop spans 13 amino acids. The ends were cut back, 6 bases at V and 0 bases at J, with 10 bases in the middle. CDR3 sequence reads: CASKEASSYEQYF. In nucleotides, the CDR3 is TGCGCCAGCAAGGAGGCGAGCTCCTACGAGCAGTACTTC.

This chain uses TRBV2 with TRBJ1-1; a weak D match, TRBD1 (6 bases). V shed 10 bases and J shed 0 bases, with 12 bases lying between them. In germline, CDR1 is SNHLY, CDR2 FYNNEI. The CDR3 totals 13 residues. CDR3 bases: TGTGCCAACAGACAGGACATGAACACTGAAGCTTTCTTT. As protein: CANRQDMNTEAFF.

The chain has TRBV27 and TRBJ1-1; TRBD1 agrees at 7 bases. J lost 12 bases, V lost 0 bases, and 7 bases had no gene match. Germline V gene lookup returns CDR1 MNHEY and CDR2 SMNVEV (reference sequence). This CDR3 region has 13 residues. CDR3 sequence reads: CASSLSGDRRTFF. In DNA, the CDR3 is TGTGCCAGCAGTTTATCAGGGGACAGAAGAACTTTCTTT.

By proportion, this clone is medium-sized (0.01 to 0.1%). V gene TRBV27 combines with J gene TRBJ2-7, with 7 positions matching TRBD2. The CDR3 loop spans 16 amino acids. V was clipped by 6 bases and J by 0 bases; unmatched bases: 11. Germline loops: CDR1 MNHEY, CDR2 SMNVEV (reference sequence). The CDR3 DNA follows: TGTGCCAGCAGCTCACCCGGGACTACGAGCTCCTACGAGCAGTACTTC. Residues: CASSSPGTTSSYEQYF.

This clone has just one count. The rearrangement joins TRBV19 to TRBJ2-1; 8 nucleotides line up with TRBD2. CDR3 length equals 17 residues. Germline CDR1 reads LNHDA; CDR2 reads SQIVND (reference sequence). Trimming at V came to 3 bases and at J to 0 bases, leaving 7 bases not matched to a gene. CDR3 sequence: CASSIASGSRSYNEQFF. The CDR3 DNA reads TGTGCCAGTAGTATCGCCAGCGGGAGCCGCTCCTACAATGAGCAGTTCTTC.

The gene calls are TRBV28 and TRBJ2-5; the match to TRBD2 covers 11 bases. Germline V gives CDR1 MDHEN, CDR2 SYDVKM. The CDR3 is made up of 14 amino acids. J was trimmed by 5 bases and V by 8 bases; bases with no gene match: 7. CDR3 loop: CASGLAGGRETQYF. The CDR3 region has the DNA TGTGCCAGCGGTCTAGCGGGAGGTCGTGAGACCCAGTACTTC.

This rearrangement joins TRBV2 to TRBJ2-7; 9 nucleotides match TRBD1. The CDR3 has 16 amino acids. The V and J ends lost 5 bases and 7 bases, in that order; junction bases with no gene match: 15. The germline V gene encodes CDR1 SNHLY and CDR2 FYNNEI. The CDR3 here is CASSLNPGTGNREQYF. The CDR3 nucleotides are TGTGCCAGCAGTCTAAACCCCGGGACAGGGAACAGAGAGCAGTACTTC. Drawing the rest from reference TRBV2 and TRBJ2-7, the complete variable domain is EPEVTQTPSHQVTQMGQEVILRCVPISNHLYFYWYRQILGQKVEFLVSFYNNEISEKSEIFDDQFSVERPDGSNFTLKIRSTKLEDSAMYFCASSLNPGTGNREQYFGPGTRLTVT.

This clone was observed once. The chain is built from TRBV25-1 and TRBJ1-2; D may be TRBD1 (5 bases). The V end was cut by 2 bases, the J end by 8 bases, with 15 bases between. This CDR3 contains 14 residues. Germline-derived CDR1 and CDR2 are MGHDK and SYGVNS. Here the CDR3 reads CASSENVGVWGYTF. CDR3 nucleotide sequence: TGTGCCAGCAGTGAAAATGTAGGGGTCTGGGGCTACACCTTC.

The rearrangement links TRBV28 to TRBJ1-5, with D perhaps TRBD1 (5 bases). V lost 7 bases and J 5 bases, leaving 24 bases between the germline ends. Germline values: CDR1 MDHEN, CDR2 SYDVKM. The CDR3 loop spans 17 amino acids. The CDR3 sequence: CASTLRTSSWSHQPQHF. The CDR3 DNA reads TGTGCCAGCACCCTCCGGACATCAAGCTGGTCGCATCAGCCCCAGCATTTT.

The gene calls are TRBV7-9 and TRBJ1-1; possible D gene TRBD1, 6 bases. V was shortened by 8 bases and J by 4 bases, with 11 bases between the two germline ends. The CDR3 has 12 residues. Looked up from germline, CDR1 is SEHNR and CDR2 is FQNEAQ (reference sequence). The DNA for the CDR3 is TGTGCCAGCGACAGGCCTGGCACTGAAGCTTTCTTT. This sequence encodes CASDRPGTEAFF.

The chain uses TRBV3-1 (or the pseudogene TRBV3-2) and TRBJ1-3; maybe TRBD1 (5 bases). Trimming cost V 4 bases and J 8 bases, with 15 bases left between them. CDR3 length equals 14 residues. Germline CDR1 is LGHDT and CDR2 is YNNKEL (reference sequence). CDR3 sequence: CASSPAGTSHTIYF. The DNA of the CDR3 is TGTGCCAGCAGCCCGGCGGGGACGAGTCACACCATATATTTT.

The chain recombines TRBV9 with TRBJ2-6, with D maybe TRBD1 (6 bases). The CDR3 runs 16 residues. Trimming stripped 0 bases from V and 1 base from J, with 8 bases between. CDR1 and CDR2 from the germline V gene are SGDLS and YYNGEE. CDR3 in amino acids: CASSVDRGSGANVLTF. CDR3 nucleotide sequence: TGTGCCAGCAGCGTAGATAGGGGGTCTGGGGCCAACGTCCTGACTTTC.

The chain combines TRBV11-2 with TRBJ2-7; 10 bases map to TRBD2. V was clipped by 11 bases and J by 1 base; unmatched bases: 11. This CDR3 comprises 15 residues. The V gene's germline CDR1 is SGHAT and CDR2 FQNNGV. The DNA of the CDR3 is TGTGCCGCTGGAACTCCTAGCGGGAGATCCTACGAGCAGTACTTC. Its protein is CAAGTPSGRSYEQYF.

The gene calls are TRBV10-3 and TRBJ2-2; TRBD1 aligns across 7 bases. J gave up 4 bases and V 7 bases, and 0 bases lay outside the gene matches. Germline loops: CDR1 ENHRY, CDR2 SYGVKD. The CDR3 is 12 amino acids. DNA of the CDR3: TGTGCCATCACAGGGGGCACCGGGGAGCTGTTTTTT. It translates to CAITGGTGELFF.

The genes are TRBV5-1 and TRBJ1-5, with TRBD1 matching 7 bases. The CDR3 runs to 15 residues. The germline gives CDR1 SGHRS, CDR2 YFSETQ. V shed 0 bases and J 6 bases; nucleotides not matched to a gene: 6. The CDR3 loop reads CASSLEGGMSQPQHF. The CDR3 region has the DNA TGCGCCAGCAGCTTGGAAGGGGGCATGAGTCAGCCCCAGCATTTT. The full variable domain, completed using reference TRBV5-1 and TRBJ1-5, is KAGVTQTPRYLIKTRGQQVTLSCSPISGHRSVSWYQQTPGQGLQFLFEYFSETQRNKGNFPGRFSGRQFSNSRSEMNVSTLELGDSALYLCASSLEGGMSQPQHFGDGTRLSIL.

This chain links TRBV9 with TRBJ2-1, with TRBD2 identical over 7 bases. This CDR3 has 15 amino acids. Germline CDR1 reads SGDLS; CDR2 reads YYNGEE. V was clipped by 4 bases and J by 5 bases; unmatched bases: 9. The CDR3 DNA follows: TGTGCCAGCAGCTCGACTAAGCGGGGTCACAATGAGCAGTTCTTC. This encodes CASSSTKRGHNEQFF.

The chain is built from TRBV4-1 and TRBJ2-7; 12 bases are a match to TRBD2. Per germline, CDR1 MGHRA and CDR2 YSYEKL. The CDR3 runs to 16 residues. Trimming at V came to 2 bases and at J to 3 bases, leaving 5 bases not matched to a gene. CDR3 sequence: CASSQPTSGRNYEQYF. In DNA, the CDR3 is TGCGCCAGCAGCCAACCCACTAGCGGGAGGAACTACGAGCAGTACTTC.

This clone occurred once. The rearrangement links TRBV18 to TRBJ2-7, with D possibly matching TRBD2 (5 bases). The CDR3 spans 14 residues. V lost 0 bases to trimming and J lost 2 bases, with 8 bases between them. The germline CDR1 and CDR2 sequences are KGHSH and LQKENI. CDR3 region: CASSPPPGTYEQYF. CDR3 in DNA: TGTGCCAGCTCACCACCCCCCGGGACCTACGAGCAGTACTTC.

V gene TRBV13 combines with J gene TRBJ1-1, with TRBD1 matching over 9 bases. The CDR3 sequence is 13 residues long. The germline V gene has CDR1 PRHDT and CDR2 FYEKMQ (reference sequence). The trim removed 6 bases at V and 12 bases at J, leaving 11 bases unmatched. CDR3 protein: CASSFGRDRETFF. CDR3 nucleotides: TGTGCCAGCAGTTTCGGAAGGGACAGGGAAACTTTCTTT.

This chain joins TRBV11-3 and TRBJ2-3, with a possible D match to TRBD1 (6 bases). CDR3 size: 14 residues. Germline CDR1 and CDR2: SGHNT and YENEEA. V shed 0 bases and J shed 8 bases, with 12 bases lying between them. For the CDR3, the DNA is TGTGCCAGCAGCTTAGAGGGGGCGGGCGCTACGCAGTATTTT. This codes for CASSLEGAGATQYF.

This chain uses TRBV4-1 with TRBJ2-5; 11 bases are a match to TRBD1. J was trimmed by 5 bases and V by 3 bases; bases with no gene match: 8. The CDR3 totals 16 residues. Germline-derived CDR1 and CDR2 are MGHRA and YSYEKL. The CDR3 protein is CASSHVTGQGEETQYF. The CDR3 coding sequence is TGCGCCAGCAGCCACGTGACGGGACAGGGGGAGGAGACCCAGTACTTC.

The V call is TRBV2, the J call TRBJ1-1, with D maybe TRBD1 (5 bases). The ends were cut back, 1 base at V and 6 bases at J, with 15 bases in the middle. Looked up from germline, CDR1 is SNHLY and CDR2 is FYNNEI. This CDR3 has 15 amino acids. The CDR3 here is CASSEEAGSGPEAFF. The DNA for the CDR3 is TGTGCCAGCAGTGAAGAGGCAGGGTCCGGCCCTGAAGCTTTCTTT.

The rearrangement uses TRBV7-9 and TRBJ2-1, with D possibly TRBD1 on 5 matching bases. Germline V gene lookup returns CDR1 SEHNR and CDR2 FQNEAQ (reference sequence). CDR3 length equals 14 residues. The germline V and J ends were trimmed by 1 base and 9 bases, with 13 bases remaining between them. The CDR3 protein is CASSLGRVPSEQFF. CDR3 in DNA: TGTGCCAGCAGCTTAGGCAGGGTCCCCAGTGAGCAGTTCTTC.

Only one count was recorded for this clone. The chain joins TRBV28 to TRBJ1-2; D ambiguous. The CDR3 spans 15 residues. Trimming took 4 bases from V and 2 from J, leaving 14 bases between them. Per germline, CDR1 MDHEN and CDR2 SYDVKM. For the CDR3, the DNA is TGTGCCAGCAGTTCCGCTCCGAGCGAGAACTATGGCTACACCTTC. This codes for CASSSAPSENYGYTF.